These 21 T cell receptor beta chains were sequenced from one sample in a study of blood T cell repertoires in COVID-19. Data came from immunoSEQ multiplex PCR; TCRdb stores just in-frame clones and leaves some out. The sample lists hundreds of thousands of clones, 86% occurring once. Material: peripheral blood. The source is a woman in her twenties or thirties with active or convalescent COVID-19.

This chain connects TRBV10-3 to TRBJ2-2; a possible D gene is TRBD1 (6 bases). The germline gives CDR1 ENHRY, CDR2 SYGVKD. Trimming cost V 3 bases and J 4 bases, with 12 bases left between them. The CDR3 runs to 15 residues. The CDR3 sequence is CAISDRGPGTGELFF. The CDR3 DNA follows: TGTGCCATCAGTGACAGGGGTCCGGGCACCGGGGAGCTGTTTTTT.

The chain employs TRBV6-5 and TRBJ1-1, with no clear D. The CDR3 is 13 residues long. Germline CDR1 reads MNHEY; CDR2 reads SVGAGI. V dropped 6 bases and J dropped 0 bases, with 8 bases sitting between them. The CDR3 sequence is CASRERMNTEAFF. The CDR3 region has the DNA TGTGCCAGCAGGGAGCGAATGAACACTGAAGCTTTCTTT.

The chain employs TRBV9 and TRBJ2-7; weak D call: TRBD1 (6 bases). The CDR3 is 16 residues long. V lost 3 bases and J 4 bases, leaving 20 bases between the germline ends. Germline-derived CDR1 and CDR2 are SGDLS and YYNGEE. The CDR3 spells CASSAGTPGVGYEQYF. For the CDR3, the DNA is TGTGCCAGCAGCGCCGGGACACCAGGGGTAGGTTACGAGCAGTACTTC.

This clone has just one count. V is TRBV15 and J is TRBJ1-5, with 7 bases fitting TRBD1. The CDR3 runs 13 residues. V was clipped by 8 bases and J by 2 bases; unmatched bases: 3. CDR1 and CDR2 (germline): LNHNV, YYDKDF (reference sequence). This chain's CDR3 is CATGGTGNQPQHF. The CDR3 region has the DNA TGTGCCACCGGGGGGACAGGCAATCAGCCCCAGCATTTT.

This clone occurred once. This chain links TRBV27 with TRBJ1-5, with 10 bases that match TRBD1. CDR1 MNHEY and CDR2 SMNVEV come from the germline V gene (reference sequence). The CDR3 has 15 amino acids. V shed 0 bases and J 5 bases; nucleotides not matched to a gene: 1. The CDR3 loop is CASSLSGQGYQPQHF. In nucleotides, the CDR3 is TGTGCCAGCAGTTTATCGGGACAGGGGTATCAGCCCCAGCATTTT.

In DNA form, the CDR3 reads TGTGCCATCAGTGAATATAGTGTGGTCAATGGTGACGAGCAGTACTTC. Its protein is CAISEYSVVNGDEQYF. The chain uses TRBV10-3 and TRBJ2-7, with unresolved D. In germline, CDR1 is ENHRY, CDR2 SYGVKD. The length of the CDR3 is 16 residues. V lost 3 bases to trimming and J lost 5 bases, with 20 bases between them.

The rearrangement uses TRBV19 and TRBJ2-1; TRBD1 matches 7 bases. CDR1 is LNHDA and CDR2 is SQIVND in the germline V gene (reference sequence). Germline trimming cut 10 bases from V and 4 bases from J; bases unmatched to any gene: 1. This CDR3 has 11 amino acids. This CDR3 reads CATTGYNEQFF. CDR3 coding DNA: TGTGCCACGACAGGGTACAATGAGCAGTTCTTC.

The chain is built from TRBV27 and TRBJ2-4, with a weak D call TRBD2 (5 bases). V lost 6 bases and J lost 3, with 6 bases in between. The CDR3 spans 12 residues. The germline CDR1 and CDR2 sequences are MNHEY and SMNVEV (reference sequence). CDR3 loop: CASSGDKNIQYF. The CDR3 nucleotides read TGTGCCAGCAGCGGGGACAAAAACATTCAGTACTTC.

This clone came up a few times. This rearrangement joins TRBV19 to TRBJ1-2; D is unclear. Germline V CDR1 and CDR2: LNHDA, SQIVND (reference sequence). Trimming stripped 4 bases from V and 6 bases from J, with 12 bases between. The CDR3 is made up of 13 amino acids. The CDR3 here is CASSKTRWNGYTF. DNA of the CDR3: TGTGCCAGTAGTAAGACGAGGTGGAATGGCTACACCTTC.

The count of this clone is one. The V and J genes are TRBV10-3 and TRBJ1-1; the D gene is possibly TRBD1 (6 bases). V lost 0 bases, J lost 0 bases, and 8 bases lay in between. Germline V CDR1 and CDR2: ENHRY, SYGVKD. The CDR3 spans 15 residues. CDR3 in DNA: TGTGCCATCAGTGAGTCGCCAGGGGTGAACACTGAAGCTTTCTTT. Encoded protein: CAISESPGVNTEAFF.

The rearrangement uses TRBV6-5 and TRBJ2-5; D remains unclear. The length of the CDR3 is 15 residues. CDR1 MNHEY and CDR2 SVGAGI come from the germline V gene. The V and J ends lost 0 bases and 4 bases respectively, with 12 bases between them. CDR3 sequence reads: CASSYSQASPETQYF. DNA of the CDR3: TGTGCCAGCAGTTACTCGCAGGCGTCGCCAGAGACCCAGTACTTC.

The CDR3 sequence: CASSFGLAGDEQYF. CDR3 DNA: TGTGCCAGCAGTTTTGGACTAGCGGGTGACGAGCAGTACTTC. The chain uses TRBV27 and TRBJ2-7, with 11 bases that match TRBD2. The germline V gene encodes CDR1 MNHEY and CDR2 SMNVEV (reference sequence). The CDR3 covers 14 residues. With V trimmed by 3 bases and J by 5 bases, 3 bases remained unmatched.

This clone was observed a few times. The gene calls are TRBV6-4 and TRBJ2-2; D unclear. From germline, CDR1 is MRHNA and CDR2 SNTAGT. V dropped 2 bases and J dropped 3 bases, with 7 bases sitting between them. This CDR3 has 14 amino acids. The CDR3 loop reads CASSDGLDTGELFF. In DNA, the CDR3 is TGTGCCAGCAGTGACGGCCTAGACACCGGGGAGCTGTTTTTT.

This clone occurred once. This chain's CDR3 is CASSLGSGGEAFF. In DNA form, the CDR3 reads TGCGCCAGCAGCTTGGGGTCGGGGGGTGAAGCTTTCTTT. This rearrangement joins TRBV5-1 to TRBJ1-1, with D possibly matching TRBD1 (5 bases). CDR3 length: 13 amino acids. Germline CDR1 is SGHRS and CDR2 is YFSETQ. The V and J ends lost 0 bases and 7 bases respectively, with 10 bases between them.

The chain couples TRBV29-1 to TRBJ1-4; possible D gene TRBD1, 6 bases. The CDR3 spans 13 residues. CDR1 SQVTM and CDR2 ANQGSEA come from the germline V gene. V lost 7 bases, J lost 0 bases, and 9 bases lay in between. CDR3 region: CSGRDTTNEKLFF. The CDR3 DNA reads TGCAGCGGCCGGGACACAACTAATGAAAAACTGTTTTTT. The variable domain in full, completed from reference TRBV29-1 and TRBJ1-4, reads SAVISQKPSRDICQRGTSLTIQCQVDSQVTMMFWYRQQPGQSLTLIATANQGSEATYESGFVIDKFPISRPNLTFSTLTVSNMSPEDSSIYLCSGRDTTNEKLFFGSGTQLSVL.

V usage is TRBV6-5 and J usage is TRBJ1-2; no firm D call. V was trimmed by 6 bases and J by 0 bases, leaving 5 bases between them. CDR3 length: 12 amino acids. Germline V gene lookup returns CDR1 MNHEY and CDR2 SVGAGI. For the CDR3, the DNA is TGTGCCAGCAGACTATCTAACTATGGCTACACCTTC. Translating it yields CASRLSNYGYTF.

The V gene is TRBV28, the J gene TRBJ1-1; D remains ambiguous. Germline V gene data show CDR1 as MDHEN and CDR2 as SYDVKM. Trimming took 4 bases from V and 1 from J, leaving 16 bases between them. The CDR3 runs 16 residues. The CDR3 coding sequence is TGTGCCAGCAGTTCCTCTCACACAACAACGAACACTGAAGCTTTCTTT. Its translation: CASSSSHTTTNTEAFF.

This clone was detected only a few times. V gene TRBV13 combines with J gene TRBJ1-5; D not resolved. V lost 0 bases and J 0 bases, leaving 12 bases between the germline ends. The CDR3 sequence is 17 residues long. Germline loops: CDR1 PRHDT, CDR2 FYEKMQ (reference sequence). This CDR3 is CASSLGGRRYSNQPQHF. In DNA, the CDR3 is TGTGCCAGCAGCTTAGGTGGCAGGCGATATAGCAATCAGCCCCAGCATTTT. Full variable domain (missing parts from reference TRBV13 and TRBJ1-5): AAGVIQSPRHLIKEKRETATLKCYPIPRHDTVYWYQQGPGQDPQFLISFYEKMQSDKGSIPDRFSAQQFSDYHSELNMSSLELGDSALYFCASSLGGRRYSNQPQHFGDGTRLSIL.

The J gene is TRBJ2-5, the V gene TRBV5-1, with D possibly TRBD1 on 6 matching bases. V was cut by 0 bases and J by 5 bases, with 17 bases left in between. This CDR3 region has 16 residues. Germline lookup yields CDR1 SGHRS and CDR2 YFSETQ. The CDR3 DNA sequence: TGCGCCAGCAGCTTGGTCAGGGGCATCCCGTTTGAGACCCAGTACTTC. Translated, it gives CASSLVRGIPFETQYF. Complete variable domain (other parts from reference TRBV5-1 and TRBJ2-5): KAGVTQTPRYLIKTRGQQVTLSCSPISGHRSVSWYQQTPGQGLQFLFEYFSETQRNKGNFPGRFSGRQFSNSRSEMNVSTLELGDSALYLCASSLVRGIPFETQYFGPGTRLLVL.

This clone has more than one count but fewer than ten. The chain recombines TRBV24-1 with TRBJ1-2; D is undetermined. This CDR3 contains 13 residues. The V and J ends lost 5 bases and 0 bases respectively, with 6 bases between them. From germline, CDR1 is KGHDR and CDR2 SFDVKD. CDR3 bases: TGTGCCACCAGTGCAGGATCTAACTATGGCTACACCTTC. Protein sequence: CATSAGSNYGYTF.

V gene TRBV5-1 combines with J gene TRBJ2-7; 9 bases fit TRBD1. With V trimmed by 4 bases and J by 6 bases, 5 bases remained unmatched. This CDR3 is 13 amino acids long. CDR1 SGHRS and CDR2 YFSETQ come from the germline V gene. Written as DNA, the CDR3 is TGCGCCAGCAGCCTGACAGGGGGTAGCGAGCAGTACTTC. Translated: CASSLTGGSEQYF. Full variable domain (outside the CDR3, taken from reference TRBV5-1 and TRBJ2-7): KAGVTQTPRYLIKTRGQQVTLSCSPISGHRSVSWYQQTPGQGLQFLFEYFSETQRNKGNFPGRFSGRQFSNSRSEMNVSTLELGDSALYLCASSLTGGSEQYFGPGTRLTVT.